These T cell receptor beta chains were read from a single sample in a study of shared clonotypes between healthy human individuals. Libraries were prepared by immunoSEQ multiplex PCR; TCRdb keeps only in-frame clonotypes and omits some of them. Of 2 million to 2.5 million clones listed, about 95% are singletons. Sequencing input: naive CD4+ T cells sorted from blood. The receptors were sampled from a young man in good health. Each CDR3 is given with its conserved first and last residue. Each record gives: D gene, J gene, clone size, V gene, CDR3 DNA, CDR3 protein. A D gene is named only where the DNA matches it firmly. The size of a clone is reported for some rows only, either as once, few or many, or as a class for expanded clones.

>.|TRBJ2-7|.|TRBV30
TGTGCCTGGAGGACCATAATCTCCTACGAGCAGTACTTC
CAWRTIISYEQYF
>.|TRBJ1-2|.|TRBV6-1
TGTGCCAGCATCTGGGCCTGGGGGGCCGACTATGGCTACACCTTC
CASIWAWGADYGYTF
>TRBD1|TRBJ2-2|.|TRBV5-1
TGCGCCAGCAGCACTGGACAGGGGACCGGGGAGCTGTTTTTT
CASSTGQGTGELFF
>TRBD2|TRBJ2-3|.|TRBV28
TGTGCCAGCAGTTCGTCGGGACTAGCGGGCCCCACAGATACGCAGTATTTT
CASSSSGLAGPTDTQYF
>.|TRBJ2-2|.|TRBV5-6
TGTGCCAGCAGCTTGGTGGGCACCGGGGAGCTGTTTTTT
CASSLVGTGELFF
>.|TRBJ1-1|.|TRBV7-8
TGTGCCAGCAGCTTAGATCCAGGGGTAACTGAAGCTTTCTTT
CASSLDPGVTEAFF
>TRBD2|TRBJ2-5|.|TRBV9
TGTGCCAGCAGCGTAGGGACTAGCCGTGGCCAAGAGACCCAGTACTTC
CASSVGTSRGQETQYF
>.|TRBJ2-7|.|TRBV19
TGTGCCAGTAGTCCGCTTTCCACCAATCTCTACGAGCAGTACTTC
CASSPLSTNLYEQYF
>.|TRBJ2-3|.|TRBV5-1
TGCGCCAGCAGCTTAACCAGCGGCACAGATATGCAGTATTTT
CASSLTSGTDMQYF
>TRBD1|TRBJ1-1|.|TRBV30
TGTGCCTGGAATAGGGACAGGGGCACTGAAGCTTTCTTT
CAWNRDRGTEAFF
>.|TRBJ2-3|.|TRBV6-6
TGTGCCAGCAGTTACCTAGGCACAGATACGCAGTATTTT
CASSYLGTDTQYF
>.|TRBJ2-3|few|TRBV5-4
TGTGCCAGCAGCTTAGATAGGGGCGTCACAGATACGCAGTATTTT
CASSLDRGVTDTQYF
>.|TRBJ2-2|.|TRBV5-6
TGTGCCAGCAGCCCAGGGACCGGGGAGCTGTTTTTT
CASSPGTGELFF
>.|TRBJ1-2|.|TRBV6-1
TGTGCCAGCAGTGACCACTATGGCTACACCTTC
CASSDHYGYTF
>.|TRBJ2-3|.|TRBV15
TGTGCCACCAGCAGAGGTGTGGGGCCGAGCACAGATACGCAGTATTTT
CATSRGVGPSTDTQYF
>.|TRBJ1-6|.|TRBV30
TGTGCCTGGAGTCAGGGGACCGTCTATAATTCACCCCTCCACTTT
CAWSQGTVYNSPLHF
>.|TRBJ2-4|.|TRBV10-3
TGTGCCATCAGTGAGTCTGAACCGGAACCCATTCAGTACTTC
CAISESEPEPIQYF
>TRBD1|TRBJ1-2|.|TRBV5-1
TGCGCCAGCAGCTTCGGACAGGGGGCTAGCTATGGCTACACCTTC
CASSFGQGASYGYTF
>TRBD2|TRBJ2-7|.|TRBV6-5
TGTGCCAGCAGTAAAGGACTAGCGGGAACCTACGAGCAGTACTTC
CASSKGLAGTYEQYF
>.|TRBJ2-1|.|TRBV7-7
TGTGCTAGCAGCTCGGGAACAGTAGCCTACAATGAGCAGTTCTTC
CASSSGTVAYNEQFF
>TRBD1|TRBJ2-3|.|TRBV6-5
TGTGCCAGCAGTTGGGGACAGAGCACAGATACGCAGTATTTT
CASSWGQSTDTQYF
>TRBD1|TRBJ2-2|.|TRBV7-3
TGTGCCAGCAGCTCGCCGGGACAGGGGAACACCGGGGAGCTGTTTTTT
CASSSPGQGNTGELFF
>TRBD2|TRBJ2-2|.|TRBV5-4
TGTGCCAGCAGCTTACTCTTAGGGACTAGCGGGAGTCTCGCCGGGGAGCTGTTTTTT
CASSLLLGTSGSLAGELFF
>.|TRBJ2-4|.|TRBV30
TGTGCCTCTGCCCCCCGGGTCGGCAAAAACATTCAGTACTTC
CASAPRVGKNIQYF
>.|TRBJ1-1|.|TRBV2
TGTGCCAGCAGTGAAGAGTGGGGGGGGACTGAAGCTTTCTTT
CASSEEWGGTEAFF
>.|TRBJ1-2|.|TRBV7-3
TGTGCCAGCAGCCCTGACAGGACTAACTATGGCTACACCTTC
CASSPDRTNYGYTF
>.|TRBJ2-5|.|TRBV2
TGTGCCAGCACCCTTGTGGCGGGGGAGACCCAGTACTTC
CASTLVAGETQYF
>TRBD1|TRBJ1-5|.|TRBV30
TGTGCCTGGACAACACAGGGGTCGCGTCAGCCCCAGCATTTT
CAWTTQGSRQPQHF
>.|TRBJ1-5|.|TRBV13
TGTGCCAGCAGCTTAGGCCGGCGAAATAGCAATCAGCCCCAGCATTTT
CASSLGRRNSNQPQHF
>TRBD2|TRBJ2-7|.|TRBV5-4
TGTGCCAGCAGCTCCAGACTAGCGGGGACGACCTACGAGCAGTACTTC
CASSSRLAGTTYEQYF
>TRBD1|TRBJ1-4|.|TRBV5-6
TGTGCCAGTAGCCCGGACAGGGGCACTAATGAAAAACTGTTTTTT
CASSPDRGTNEKLFF
>.|TRBJ2-7|few|TRBV19
TGTGCCAGCCAAAGGGGACAAGGCTACGAGCAGTACTTC
CASQRGQGYEQYF
>.|TRBJ2-4|.|TRBV6-5
TGTGCCAGCAGTTACTCCGGGGTAGCCAAAAACATTCAGTACTTC
CASSYSGVAKNIQYF
>.|TRBJ1-1|.|TRBV6-5
TGTGCCAGCGGCAGGGTAGGGACTGAAGCTTTCTTT
CASGRVGTEAFF
>TRBD2|TRBJ2-5|.|TRBV7-9
TGTGCCAGCAGCCCTTATCGGCTAGCGGAGCGACAAGAGACCCAGTACTTC
CASSPYRLAERQETQYF
>.|TRBJ2-3|.|TRBV7-9
TGTGCCAGCAGTTATCTAGCAGCCCTAGATACGCAGTATTTT
CASSYLAALDTQYF
>.|TRBJ2-1|few|TRBV30
TGTGCCTGGACAGGGAGCTCCTACAATGAGCAGTTCTTC
CAWTGSSYNEQFF
>.|TRBJ2-5|once|TRBV4-1
TGCGCCAGCAGCCAAGATGCGCGGCAGAAAGAGACCCAGTACTTC
CASSQDARQKETQYF
>.|TRBJ2-7|.|TRBV6-5
TGTGCCAGCAGTTACTCGGTAGCGAACCGACGCTACGAGCAGTACTTC
CASSYSVANRRYEQYF
>TRBD1|TRBJ2-2|.|TRBV5-6
TGTGCCAGCAGCTTGGACAGGGGATCCGGGGAGCTGTTTTTT
CASSLDRGSGELFF